This TCR beta chain was retrieved from a study of shared clonotypes between healthy human individuals. This clone was detected only once. No antigen is known for it. Points from the study as a whole: The study found lower generation probabilities in non-shared clonotypes than in those shared by all four donors.

Assay used: immunoSEQ multiplex PCR; TCRdb lists only in-frame clones, some missing. The sample has about 380,000 clones; about 96% are singletons. Sequences were obtained from memory CD8+ T cells sorted from blood. Subset: CD45RO+ cells pooled with CCR7-negative TemRA cells. The clonotype comes from a man in his thirties or forties in good health.

CDR3: CASSSFNQTGVNQPQHF. CDR3 bases: TGTGCCAGCAGCTCATTCAATCAGACAGGGGTCAATCAGCCCCAGCATTTT. The V and J genes are TRBV6-4 and TRBJ1-5, with 8 bases fitting TRBD1. CDR1 is MRHNA, CDR2 SNTAGT, per germline. V was clipped by 6 bases and J by 3 bases; unmatched bases: 13. The length of the CDR3 is 17 residues.